One and the same sample provided the 3 T cell receptor beta chains below, sequenced in a study of control samples from healthy donors and cancer patients. Libraries were prepared by immunoSEQ multiplex PCR; TCRdb keeps only in-frame clonotypes and omits some of them. The table lists 260,000 or so clones, 82% of them singletons, with 13% in the top ten. The material sequenced was PBMCs. The receptors stem from an older woman with lung cancer.

The gene calls are TRBV28 and TRBJ2-7, with 7 bases identical to TRBD2. The CDR3 covers 13 residues. Germline V lookup: CDR1 MDHEN, CDR2 SYDVKM. Losses at the gene ends were 7 bases for V and 3 bases for J; bases not matched to a gene: 6. The CDR3 loop is CASTVGGGYEQYF. CDR3 sequence (DNA): TGTGCCAGCACCGTGGGGGGGGGCTACGAGCAGTACTTC.

This sequence joins TRBV7-8 and TRBJ2-4, with D hard to call. The length of the CDR3 is 16 residues. CDR1 and CDR2 (germline): SGHVS, FQNEAQ. The germline V and J ends were trimmed by 1 base and 0 bases, with 10 bases remaining between them. CDR3 loop: CASSLGGLLAKNIQYF. CDR3 in DNA: TGTGCCAGCAGCTTAGGGGGATTACTAGCCAAAAACATTCAGTACTTC.

The CDR3 protein is CASSQGLAGGTNTQYF. CDR3 in DNA: TGTGCCAGCAGCCAAGGACTAGCGGGGGGTACGAATACGCAGTATTTT. This rearrangement joins TRBV4-2 to TRBJ2-3, with 13 bases identical to TRBD2. Germline assignment: CDR1 LGHNA and CDR2 YNFKEQ. CDR3 length: 16 residues. V lost 1 base, J lost 7 bases, and 5 bases stayed unmatched.